This T cell receptor (beta chain) appears in the sequencing data of a study of neurological immune-mediated disorders. Study in general: The roughly 35 multiple sclerosis patients comprised roughly 31 that were relapsing-remitting and 3 that were secondary progressive.

Study findings and constraints: Across subjects, no CDR3 amino acid sequence appeared in expanded clones of more than one subject, a finding that suggested private repertoires in all groups.

cDNA synthesis was performed by 5'RACE with 10-nucleotide random UMIs. TCRdb re-analysed the 5' RACE reads in MiXCR, keeping a single row per CDR3 protein. Of approximately 130,000 distinct CDR3 sequences in the sample, approximately 3.2% were seen once. A remark on this clonotype: Its target is not known.

V gave up 5 bases and J gave up 7 bases; unmatched junction bases: 6. The V gene's germline CDR1 is SEHNR and CDR2 FQNEAQ (reference sequence). The length of the CDR3 is 14 residues. Sequenced sample: PBMCs. This TCR came from a woman aged 30 to 39 with multiple sclerosis. The chain couples TRBV7-9 to TRBJ2-7, with 12 nucleotides matching TRBD1. Written as DNA, the CDR3 is TGTGCCAGCAGCCCGGGGACAGGGGGCAAAGAGCAGTACTTC. It encodes CASSPGTGGKEQYF. Full variable domain (remainder filled in from reference TRBV7-9 and TRBJ2-7): DTGVSQNPRHKITKRGQNVTFRCDPISEHNRLYWYRQTLGQGPEFLTYFQNEAQLEKSRLLSDRFSAERPKGSFSTLEIQRTEQGDSAMYLCASSPGTGGKEQYFGPGTRLTVT.